Listed below are T cell receptor beta chains from one sample, sequenced in a study of Graves' ophthalmopathy and Graves' hyperthyroidism. TCRdb processed the multiplex PCR reads anew with MiXCR; each CDR3 protein has one entry. Of roughly 160,000 distinct CDR3 sequences in the sample, under 45% are singletons; the top ten hold approximately 9%. The specimen sequenced was peripheral blood. The receptors derive from a man aged 30-40 years with Graves' ophthalmopathy. CDR3s include the opening cysteine and the closing phenylalanine or tryptophan. The order of the fields is D gene, J gene, V gene, clone size, CDR3 protein, CDR3 DNA. A D gene is named only where the DNA matches it firmly. Only some rows state a clone size, as once, few, many or a class for expanded clones.

NA TRBJ1-3 TRBV29-1 many CSGQTGNTIYF TGCAGCGGCCAAACGGGAAACACCATATATTTT
TRBD2 TRBJ2-6 TRBV6-2/TRBV6-3 many CASRPSGALMGGANVLTF TGTGCCAGCAGGCCTAGCGGAGCCCTCATGGGGGGGGCCAACGTCCTGACTTTC
NA TRBJ2-5 TRBV29-1 many CSVEESAALETQYF TGCAGCGTTGAAGAATCAGCGGCCTTAGAGACCCAGTACTTC
NA TRBJ2-7 TRBV7-9 NA CASRKDGPYEQYF TGTGCCAGCAGGAAGGACGGCCCCTACGAGCAGTACTTC
NA TRBJ1-1 TRBV28 NA CASRILNRNTEAFF TGTGCCAGCAGAATATTGAACCGGAACACTGAAGCTTTCTTT
NA TRBJ2-2 TRBV7-2 once CASSLATGGTGELFF TGTGCCAGCAGCTTAGCGACAGGAGGGACCGGGGAGCTGTTTTTT
NA TRBJ2-7 TRBV7-3 NA CASSLGTLREQYF TGTGCCAGCAGCTTAGGGACCCTCAGGGAGCAGTACTTC
NA TRBJ1-1 TRBV19 NA CASSNLQTNTEAFF TGTGCCAGTAGCAATCTACAAACAAACACTGAAGCTTTCTTT
TRBD2 TRBJ2-5 TRBV20-1 NA CSARDGRDFLQETQYF TGCAGTGCTAGAGATGGGAGGGACTTTCTACAAGAGACCCAGTACTTC
TRBD2 TRBJ2-5 TRBV27 many CASSPPAGGETQYF TGTGCCAGCAGCCCACCAGCGGGGGGTGAGACCCAGTACTTC
TRBD1 TRBJ1-5 TRBV6-2/TRBV6-3 NA CASSHPPWGTGIDQPQHF TGTGCCAGCAGTCACCCACCCTGGGGGACAGGGATTGATCAGCCCCAGCATTTT
NA TRBJ1-6 TRBV6-2/TRBV6-3 NA CASSYSTQGGSPLHF TGTGCCAGCAGTTACTCGACCCAGGGAGGTTCACCCCTCCACTTT
NA TRBJ1-1 TRBV29-1 many CSVKQAVTEAFF TGCAGCGTTAAGCAGGCGGTCACTGAAGCTTTCTTT
NA TRBJ1-6 TRBV3-1 many CASSHQDRYNSPLHF TGTGCCAGCAGCCACCAGGACCGATATAATTCACCCCTCCACTTT
NA TRBJ2-7 TRBV28 medium-sized CASSLPPPSDAYEQYF TGTGCCAGCAGTTTACCCCCTCCTAGCGATGCCTACGAGCAGTACTTC
NA TRBJ2-5 TRBV29-1 many CSVVLGVFMETQYF TGCAGCGTTGTATTAGGGGTTTTTATGGAGACCCAGTACTTC
TRBD2 TRBJ2-7 TRBV28 many CAVSGRASGEQYF TGTGCCGTTAGCGGGAGGGCCTCGGGGGAGCAGTACTTC
NA TRBJ2-2 TRBV27 NA CASGIGRSGELFF TGTGCCAGCGGCATTGGGCGATCCGGGGAGCTGTTTTTT
TRBD1 TRBJ2-7 TRBV12-3/TRBV12-4 NA CATKTGVGEQYF TGTGCCACTAAGACAGGGGTGGGCGAGCAGTACTTC
NA TRBJ2-7 TRBV4-2 many CASSQGLAPSSYEQYF TGTGCCAGCAGCCAAGGTTTAGCGCCGAGCTCCTACGAGCAGTACTTC
NA TRBJ1-1 TRBV19 many CASSPFGAEAFF TGTGCCAGTAGCCCCTTTGGGGCTGAAGCTTTCTTT
NA TRBJ2-7 TRBV11-2 many CASSPPIVGILLYEQYF TGTGCCAGCAGCCCACCTATCGTCGGGATCTTACTCTACGAGCAGTACTTC
NA TRBJ1-5 TRBV28 many CASNPTWGPKKGNQPQHF TGTGCCAGCAACCCGACGTGGGGACCCAAGAAAGGCAATCAGCCCCAGCATTTT
NA TRBJ1-1 TRBV29-1 once CSAEASLVAEAFF TGCAGCGCGGAGGCCTCGTTGGTCGCTGAAGCTTTCTTT
NA TRBJ2-4 TRBV24-1 NA CATSDLETGNIQYF TGTGCCACCAGTGATTTGGAGACGGGAAACATTCAGTACTTC
NA TRBJ1-1 TRBV5-5 NA CASSSMGSEAFF TGTGCCAGCAGCTCCATGGGTTCTGAAGCTTTCTTT
NA TRBJ2-7 TRBV6-5 once CASSWTANPYEQYF TGTGCCAGCAGTTGGACTGCCAATCCCTACGAGCAGTACTTC
NA TRBJ1-3 TRBV30 many CAWSVGRQGIFGNTIYF TGTGCCTGGAGTGTCGGGCGCCAGGGGATTTTCGGAAACACCATATATTTT
TRBD2 TRBJ2-4 TRBV6-2/TRBV6-3 many CASSVPGLENIQYF TGTGCCAGCAGTGTTCCGGGACTAGAAAACATTCAGTACTTC
TRBD1 TRBJ1-1 TRBV4-1 many CASSLDREGAFF TGCGCCAGCAGCCTAGACAGGGAGGGAGCTTTCTTT
NA TRBJ1-5 TRBV10-3 many CAISGPERQPQHF TGTGCCATCAGTGGTCCTGAGAGGCAGCCCCAGCATTTT
NA TRBJ1-5 TRBV11-2 many CASAAGDQPQHF TGTGCCAGTGCGGCAGGGGATCAGCCCCAGCATTTT
NA TRBJ1-2 TRBV6-5 many CASSYSSLGGYTF TGTGCCAGCAGTTACTCGAGTCTCGGTGGCTACACCTTC
NA TRBJ2-2 TRBV7-2 many CASSLTVTNTGELFF TGTGCCAGCAGCTTGACAGTTACGAACACCGGGGAGCTGTTTTTT
TRBD1 TRBJ2-7 TRBV6-1 once CASSPSGTGGDHEQYF TGTGCCAGCAGTCCCTCTGGGACAGGGGGGGATCACGAGCAGTACTTC
TRBD1 TRBJ2-4 TRBV6-1 NA CASSGRDRVANIQYF TGTGCCAGCAGCGGCCGGGACAGGGTGGCGAACATTCAGTACTTC
NA TRBJ1-5 TRBV7-8 many CASSPDRVISNQPQHF TGTGCCAGCAGCCCTGACAGAGTAATAAGCAATCAGCCCCAGCATTTT
TRBD2 TRBJ2-7 TRBV6-5 few CASSYRGTSGFYEQYF TGTGCCAGCAGTTATAGAGGGACTAGCGGTTTCTACGAGCAGTACTTC
NA TRBJ2-5 TRBV6-2/TRBV6-3 many CASKPQGQETQYF TGTGCCAGCAAGCCCCAAGGACAAGAGACCCAGTACTTC
TRBD1 TRBJ2-7 TRBV28 NA CASSLGQGEQYF TGTGCCAGCAGTCTCGGACAGGGCGAGCAGTACTTC
TRBD1 TRBJ1-1 TRBV12-3/TRBV12-4 NA CASSPWDRGETEAFF TGTGCCAGCAGTCCGTGGGACAGGGGGGAAACTGAAGCTTTCTTT
NA TRBJ2-5 TRBV14 many CASSQDSPPETQYF TGTGCCAGCAGCCAAGATTCCCCCCCAGAGACCCAGTACTTC
TRBD1 TRBJ1-2 TRBV27 many CASSLSRGGGYTF TGTGCCAGCAGTTTATCCAGGGGGGGAGGCTACACCTTC
TRBD1 TRBJ1-2 TRBV7-9 once CASSLTGEWYGYTF TGTGCCAGCAGCTTAACAGGGGAGTGGTATGGCTACACCTTC
TRBD2 TRBJ2-7 TRBV4-3 many CASSQTLAPGLAGGKSSYEQYF TGCGCCAGCAGCCAAACCTTGGCCCCGGGACTAGCGGGAGGGAAGAGCTCCTACGAGCAGTACTTC
TRBD1 TRBJ1-1 TRBV6-1 NA CASRTDRPLNTEAFF TGTGCCAGCAGAACGGACAGGCCACTGAACACTGAAGCTTTCTTT
NA TRBJ2-7 TRBV12-5 NA CASGLGVSYEQYF TGTGCTAGTGGTTTGGGGGTGTCCTACGAGCAGTACTTC
NA TRBJ1-5 TRBV12-3/TRBV12-4 many CASSQYRVRFGNQPQHF TGTGCCAGCAGCCAATACAGGGTCCGATTTGGCAATCAGCCCCAGCATTTT
TRBD2 TRBJ2-5 TRBV7-8 NA CASSLARVVGGRGQETQYF TGTGCCAGCAGCTTAGCGAGGGTGGTCGGCGGGAGGGGGCAAGAGACCCAGTACTTC
TRBD2 TRBJ2-2 TRBV30 many CAWSSSGTGELFF TGTGCCTGGAGCTCTAGCGGGACTGGGGAGCTGTTTTTT
TRBD1 TRBJ2-2 TRBV10-3 NA CAISWDRASTGELFF TGTGCCATCAGTTGGGACAGGGCGTCCACCGGGGAGCTGTTTTTT
NA TRBJ1-2 TRBV7-9 many CASSSTSALWKLF TGTGCCAGCAGCTCCACAAGCGCACTCTGGAAACTTTTC
NA TRBJ1-1 TRBV6-1 NA CASRGTVNTEAFF TGTGCCAGCAGAGGGACGGTGAACACTGAAGCTTTCTTT
NA TRBJ1-1 TRBV7-9 many CASSLGTGTEAFF TGTGCCAGCAGCTTGGGGACGGGCACTGAAGCTTTCTTT